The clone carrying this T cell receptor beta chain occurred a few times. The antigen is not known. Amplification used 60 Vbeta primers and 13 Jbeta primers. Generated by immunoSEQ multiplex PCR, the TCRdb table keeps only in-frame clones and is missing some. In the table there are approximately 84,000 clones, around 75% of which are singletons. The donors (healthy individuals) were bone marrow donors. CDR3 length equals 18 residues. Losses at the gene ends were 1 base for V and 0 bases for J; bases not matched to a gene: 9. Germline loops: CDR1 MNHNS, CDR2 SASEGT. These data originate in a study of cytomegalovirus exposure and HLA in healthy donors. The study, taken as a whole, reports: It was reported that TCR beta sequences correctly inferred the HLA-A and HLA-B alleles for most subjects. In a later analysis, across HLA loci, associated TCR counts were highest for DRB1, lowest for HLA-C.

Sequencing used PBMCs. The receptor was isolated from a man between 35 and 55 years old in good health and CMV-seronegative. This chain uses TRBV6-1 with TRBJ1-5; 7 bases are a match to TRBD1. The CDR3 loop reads CASSEVLTGRYSNQPQHF. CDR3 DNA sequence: TGTGCCAGCAGTGAAGTTTTGACAGGGCGATATAGCAATCAGCCCCAGCATTTT.